This TCR beta chain stems from a study of regulatory T cells in long-lasting Graves disease. Points from the study as a whole: New patients shared fewer public clonotypes (about 970) than persistent patients did (around 2,700).

Of note for this clonotype: Its antigen is not identified. A much larger clone is a single base away; this may be a read error.

CDR3 length: 11 amino acids. Germline V CDR1 and CDR2: SNHLY, FYNNEI. Noted time point: newly diagnosed GD, antithyroid drugs for less than 3 months. Extracted PBMC RNA gave rise to the TCR library. Libraries of TCR beta came from iRepertoire HTBI primers plus Arm-PCR of CDR3 regions. One entry per CDR3 protein, called by TCRdb with MiXCR from the multiplex PCR reads. The sample shows a few hundred thousand distinct CDR3 sequences, 15% to 20% of them seen only once. This same sample was also part of a study on T cells in Graves' hyperthyroidism and ophthalmopathy. This second report adds: Ophthalmopathy, which appeared later, was predicted by the model a median roughly 6.4 months before onset.

The specimen comprised peripheral blood mononuclear cells (PBMCs), sampled at new diagnosis, from a patient treated with antithyroid drugs. The clonotype comes from a woman under 30 with Graves disease. The chain uses TRBV2 and TRBJ2-3; D gene unclear. The last part of the DNA fits TRBJ1-1 better; the J call may be wrong. The chain's CDR3 is CASSSEAGAFF. The DNA of the CDR3 is TGTGCCAGCAGCTCTGAGGCAGGAGCTTTCTTT.